The 26 T cell receptor beta chains listed next were all sequenced from one sample in a study of cytomegalovirus exposure and HLA in healthy donors (dated by TCRdb to about 2017). The method was the immunoSEQ multiplex PCR assay. For the multiplex PCR, a mixture combining 60 forward primers for TCR Vbeta segments and 13 reverse primers for TCR Jbeta segments was used. TCRdb holds this immuneACCESS table with in-frame rearrangements only. Some clones are missing; in checked studies, unresolved V genes explain under half, and the rest has no known cause. Here the sample has more than 95,000 clones; approximately 79% occur a single time. The ten largest clones add up to around 4% of the sample. The sequencing input was PBMCs. These receptors were collected from a man aged 30-40 years in good health and CMV-seronegative.

V gene TRBV29-1 combines with J gene TRBJ2-7, with D perhaps matching TRBD1 (5 bases). CDR3 length: 14 residues. The V and J ends lost 1 base and 0 bases respectively, with 10 bases between them. Germline V lookup: CDR1 SQVTM, CDR2 ANQGSEA. CDR3 DNA: TGCAGCGTTGAAGTTCAGGGTTTCTCCTACGAGCAGTACTTC. It encodes CSVEVQGFSYEQYF.

This clone has only a few counts. V gene TRBV7-3 combines with J gene TRBJ2-2; no reliable D call. Trimming removed 6 bases from V and 1 base from J, with 9 bases in between. Germline CDR1 is SGHTA and CDR2 is FQGTGA. The CDR3 is 14 residues long. CDR3: CASRFNWNTGELFF. CDR3 DNA: TGTGCCAGCAGATTTAATTGGAACACCGGGGAGCTGTTTTTT.

This chain uses TRBV7-2 with TRBJ2-7; D perhaps matches TRBD2 (6 bases). Trimming removed 1 base at V and 2 bases at J, with 15 bases between. Germline V lookup: CDR1 SGHTA, CDR2 FQGNSA. CDR3 length: 16 amino acids. The CDR3 coding sequence is TGTGCCAGCAGCTTAGTCGCTAGCGAAAATCCCTACGAGCAGTACTTC. Protein sequence: CASSLVASENPYEQYF.

The chain links TRBV5-1 to TRBJ2-5; D is ambiguous. CDR1 is SGHRS and CDR2 is YFSETQ in the germline V gene. V lost 10 bases, J lost 5 bases, and 12 bases lay in between. The CDR3 spans 11 residues. CDR3 coding DNA: TGCGCCGGCACTTCTGAGGAGACCCAGTACTTC. Translated, it gives CAGTSEETQYF. Filled out from reference TRBV5-1 and TRBJ2-5, the complete variable domain reads KAGVTQTPRYLIKTRGQQVTLSCSPISGHRSVSWYQQTPGQGLQFLFEYFSETQRNKGNFPGRFSGRQFSNSRSEMNVSTLELGDSALYLCAGTSEETQYFGPGTRLLVL.

The V call is TRBV30, the J call TRBJ2-1, with 9 bases identical to TRBD2. Germline loops: CDR1 GTSNPN, CDR2 SVGIG (reference sequence). The CDR3 runs 14 residues. Unmatched junction bases numbered 6, after V lost 1 base and J lost 8 bases. The CDR3 is CAWSEGGGAYEQFF. The CDR3 DNA reads TGTGCCTGGAGTGAAGGCGGGGGGGCATATGAGCAGTTCTTC. Drawing the rest from reference TRBV30 and TRBJ2-1, the complete variable domain is SQTIHQWPATLVQPVGSPLSLECTVEGTSNPNLYWYRQAAGRGLQLLFYSVGIGQISSEVPQNLSASRPQDRQFILSSKKLLLSDSGFYLCAWSEGGGAYEQFFGPGTRLTVL.

This sequence joins TRBV29-1 and TRBJ1-1; D unresolved. The germline V gene encodes CDR1 SQVTM and CDR2 ANQGSEA. V lost 4 bases and J 4 bases, leaving 10 bases between the germline ends. The CDR3 is 12 amino acids. CDR3 sequence (DNA): TGCAGCGTTGTCCGGGGAAGCACTGAAGCTTTCTTT. Translating it yields CSVVRGSTEAFF.

On this clone itself: One end of the junction does not line up with germline, which may come from a read error. The chain carries TRBV7-9 and TRBJ1-1, with a possible D match to TRBD1 (6 bases). The CDR3 contains 13 residues. Germline loops: CDR1 SEHNR, CDR2 FQNEAQ (reference sequence). The CDR3 bases are TGTTCCAGCAGCTTAGAGGGGGGGACTGAAGCTTTCTTT. Translating it yields CSSSLEGGTEAFF.

This clone occurred a few times. This chain uses TRBV5-5 with TRBJ2-5; 7 bases align to TRBD1. The trim removed 0 bases at V and 5 bases at J, leaving 1 base unmatched. The V gene's germline CDR1 is SGHKS and CDR2 YYEKEE (reference sequence). The CDR3 has 13 amino acids. For the CDR3, the DNA is TGTGCCAGCAGCTTGGTCAGGGGGGAGACCCAGTACTTC. Protein sequence: CASSLVRGETQYF.

This clone was observed a few times. J is TRBJ2-7 and V is TRBV6-1, with D perhaps matching TRBD1 (6 bases). Germline assignment: CDR1 MNHNS and CDR2 SASEGT. V lost 2 bases and J lost 2, with 13 bases in between. There are 15 residues in the CDR3. The CDR3 region is CASSEIRQGTYEQYF. CDR3 bases: TGTGCCAGCAGTGAAATAAGGCAGGGGACCTACGAGCAGTACTTC.

This chain links TRBV5-4 with TRBJ2-5; perhaps TRBD2 as D (6 bases). V shed 3 bases and J shed 5 bases, with 17 bases lying between them. CDR1 and CDR2 from the germline V gene are SGHNT and YYREEE (reference sequence). The CDR3 extends over 15 amino acids. The CDR3 is CASSSPGGGVETQYF. In DNA form, the CDR3 reads TGTGCCAGCAGCTCCCCTGGGGGAGGTGTGGAGACCCAGTACTTC.

The chain employs TRBV4-3 and TRBJ1-1, with D possibly being TRBD1 (6 bases). The CDR3 covers 17 residues. V was shortened by 3 bases and J by 1 base, with 18 bases between the two germline ends. Germline lookup yields CDR1 LGHNA and CDR2 YSLEER. CDR3 nucleotides: TGCGCCAGCAGCCATGACCTTCTGGACAGCCGGAACACTGAAGCTTTCTTT. As protein: CASSHDLLDSRNTEAFF.

The chain is built from TRBV28 and TRBJ2-3; 8 nucleotides agree with TRBD1. Germline CDR1 MDHEN, CDR2 SYDVKM. After removal of 5 bases from V and 0 bases from J, the junction contained 7 bases not matched to a gene. The CDR3 runs to 16 residues. CDR3 nucleotides: TGTGCCAGCAGTCCCCCGGACAGGGCGAGCACAGATACGCAGTATTTT. This translates into CASSPPDRASTDTQYF.

Only one count was recorded for this clone. The V gene is TRBV7-9, the J gene TRBJ2-3; 8 bases map to TRBD1. Per germline, CDR1 SEHNR and CDR2 FQNEAQ (reference sequence). The CDR3 is made up of 17 amino acids. The V gene end was trimmed by 1 base and the J gene end by 3 bases; junction bases not matched to a gene: 9. The CDR3 protein is CASSLGGQVVRTDTQYF. For the CDR3, the DNA is TGTGCCAGCAGCTTAGGGGGACAGGTCGTAAGGACAGATACGCAGTATTTT.

The chain has TRBV10-3 and TRBJ1-1, with D perhaps matching TRBD1 (6 bases). This CDR3 is built from 15 residues. CDR1 ENHRY and CDR2 SYGVKD come from the germline V gene. The ends were cut back, 2 bases at V and 3 bases at J, with 13 bases in the middle. CDR3 sequence (DNA): TGTGCCATCAGTGAGCCCACACAGGGAGACACTGAAGCTTTCTTT. This encodes CAISEPTQGDTEAFF.

V and J are TRBV13 and TRBJ1-2; D is undetermined. The CDR3 length is 16 residues. Germline CDR1 is PRHDT and CDR2 is FYEKMQ (reference sequence). The V end was cut by 5 bases, the J end by 1 base, with 17 bases between. The CDR3 bases are TGTGCCAGCAGCGGGTTCTTGGACGGAGGTAACTATGGCTACACCTTC. Amino acids: CASSGFLDGGNYGYTF.

This clone showed up just a few times. CDR3 residues: CASSYSPGWAQHF. CDR3 sequence (DNA): TGTGCCAGCAGTTACTCACCAGGATGGGCCCAGCATTTT. This chain links TRBV6-6 with TRBJ1-5; D not certain. The CDR3 spans 13 residues. Trimming cost V 0 bases and J 11 bases, with 11 bases left between them. In germline, CDR1 is MNHNY, CDR2 SVGAGI (reference sequence).

With respect to this clone: The same CDR3 can be traced to other DNA sequences in this sample. V usage is TRBV6-5 and J usage is TRBJ2-7, with 7 positions matching TRBD2. The V and J ends lost 5 bases and 7 bases, in that order; junction bases with no gene match: 14. Germline assignment: CDR1 MNHEY and CDR2 SVGAGI. The CDR3 is made up of 15 amino acids. CDR3: CASSNAGRAMNEQYF. The CDR3 nucleotides are TGTGCCAGCAGTAATGCAGGGAGGGCGATGAATGAGCAGTACTTC.

To note about this clone: One end of the junction does not line up with germline, which may come from a read error. The chain links TRBV2 to TRBJ2-7; D possibly corresponds to TRBD1 (5 bases). The CDR3 contains 12 residues. Germline V gene lookup returns CDR1 SNHLY and CDR2 FYNNEI. The CDR3 sequence is CATDQGSDEQYF. The CDR3 DNA sequence: TGTGCCACCGACCAGGGCTCCGACGAGCAGTACTTC.

This chain connects TRBV7-3 to TRBJ2-3, with 11 bases identical to TRBD2. Trimming cost V 5 bases and J 0 bases; bases outside gene matches: 4. Germline CDR1 reads SGHTA; CDR2 reads FQGTGA. The CDR3 sequence is 16 residues long. The DNA of the CDR3 is TGTGCCAGCAGCCCCGGGACTAGCGGAAGCACAGATACGCAGTATTTT. The encoded protein is CASSPGTSGSTDTQYF.

The chain has TRBV4-3 and TRBJ1-2; D gene uncertain. V was cut by 1 base and J by 0 bases, with 6 bases left in between. Germline CDR1 is LGHNA and CDR2 is YSLEER. The CDR3 loop spans 14 amino acids. This CDR3 reads CASSQGQANYGYTF. DNA for the CDR3: TGCGCCAGCAGCCAAGGGCAAGCTAACTATGGCTACACCTTC.

The chain has TRBV5-1 and TRBJ2-7; weak D call: TRBD2 (5 bases). The V and J ends lost 4 bases and 8 bases respectively, with 16 bases between them. CDR1 is SGHRS and CDR2 is YFSETQ in the germline V gene. CDR3 length equals 13 residues. DNA for the CDR3: TGCGCCAGCAGCGTCAAAAACGAGGGAAAGCAGTACTTC. It encodes CASSVKNEGKQYF.

This rearrangement joins TRBV5-4 to TRBJ1-2, with 7 bases matching TRBD1. The V segment lost 2 bases and the J segment 1 base; nucleotides outside the gene matches: 14. CDR3 length: 18 amino acids. From germline, CDR1 is SGHNT and CDR2 YYREEE (reference sequence). The CDR3 protein is CASSLNDRVDGINYGYTF. The CDR3 bases are TGTGCCAGCAGCTTAAATGACAGGGTAGACGGTATTAACTATGGCTACACCTTC.

The table lists this clone with a few counts. The rearrangement links TRBV19 to TRBJ2-7; tentatively, D is TRBD2 (6 bases). Between the trimmed V and J ends, which lost 7 bases and 3 bases, there was a span of 19 bases. Germline assignment: CDR1 LNHDA and CDR2 SQIVND (reference sequence). This CDR3 is built from 15 residues. The CDR3 reads CASTRRVGGFYEQYF. CDR3 nucleotides: TGTGCCAGTACACGCCGGGTGGGGGGTTTCTACGAGCAGTACTTC.

The rearrangement uses TRBV10-3 and TRBJ2-3, with D maybe TRBD1 (6 bases). The CDR3 contains 16 residues. Germline V lookup: CDR1 ENHRY, CDR2 SYGVKD. The V gene lost 4 bases and the J gene lost 0 bases, with 14 bases spanning the gap. The DNA of the CDR3 is TGTGCCATCAGTGGGATCAGAGGGGGTAGCACAGATACGCAGTATTTT. Translated: CAISGIRGGSTDTQYF.

The chain combines TRBV28 with TRBJ2-5; 13 bases are a match to TRBD2. The J call is doubtful: the DNA matches TRBJ2-7 better. The CDR3 length is 15 residues. Germline CDR1 and CDR2: MDHEN and SYDVKM. CDR3 residues: CASTLLAGGVYEQYF. Written as DNA, the CDR3 is TGTGCCAGCACCTTACTAGCGGGGGGGGTCTACGAGCAGTACTTC.

The V and J genes are TRBV5-1 and TRBJ2-7; the D gene is possibly TRBD2 (5 bases). Trimming pared 2 bases from V and 1 base from J, leaving 16 bases between. Per germline, CDR1 SGHRS and CDR2 YFSETQ. The CDR3 runs 16 residues. The CDR3 loop reads CASSFSGGGESYEQYF. CDR3 DNA sequence: TGCGCCAGCAGCTTTTCTGGCGGAGGAGAGTCCTACGAGCAGTACTTC.